This T cell receptor (beta chain) was sequenced during a study of blood T cell repertoires in COVID-19. At the level of the study: PBMCs, B-cell-depleted T cells, or T cells were the source of the cDNA or gDNA that made up the material.

V shed 1 base and J shed 3 bases, with 12 bases lying between them. This CDR3 region has 15 residues. CDR1 and CDR2 from the germline V gene are SGHTA and FQGNSA. TCRdb's table, derived via immunoSEQ multiplex PCR, lists solely in-frame clones and lacks some. The table lists under 300,000 clones, around 82% of them singletons. The sequence came from a woman older than 75 with active or convalescent COVID-19. The specimen sequenced was peripheral blood. This rearrangement joins TRBV7-2 to TRBJ1-1; possibly TRBD1 for D (6 bases). This CDR3 reads CASSLEGGGHTEAFF. In nucleotides, the CDR3 is TGTGCCAGCAGCTTAGAAGGCGGGGGGCACACTGAAGCTTTCTTT.